The sample holds many counts of the clone carrying this TCR beta chain. The data belong to a study of prognosis after radiotherapy for stage I lung cancer. Amplification of the TCR beta CDR3 (from genomic DNA) was done by two-round multiplex PCR. Round one of PCR was performed, and it used primers specific to each TRBV and TRBJ gene. TCRdb analysed the multiplex PCR reads with MiXCR anew, one entry per CDR3 protein. The table shows about 51,000 distinct CDR3 sequences, with about a third occurring only once. V was pared by 4 bases and J by 1 base, with 13 bases between. Germline CDR1 is LGHDT and CDR2 is YNNKEL (reference sequence). The CDR3 consists of 15 residues.

The sequencing here drew on PBMCs, taken before or after stereotactic body radiation therapy (not recorded which). The clonotype comes from a donor older than 45 with non-small cell lung cancer. The V gene is TRBV3-1, the J gene TRBJ2-5; D might be TRBD2 (7 bases). CDR3 sequence reads: CASSRGGGAQETQYF. The DNA for the CDR3 is TGTGCCAGCAGCCGCGGGGGCGGAGCCCAAGAGACCCAGTACTTC.